What follows are 6 T cell receptor beta chains derived from one specimen sequenced in a study of T-cell reconstitution after alpha-beta-depleted transplantation in children. This sample's TCRbeta library carried unique molecular identifier barcodes. In TCRdb, the PCR reads were re-called with MiXCR into one record per CDR3 protein. The table records about 110,000 distinct CDR3 sequences, approximately 6.9% of them present only once. The sequencing used PBMCs, mostly from graft donor cells, collected 360 days after TCRalphabeta/CD19-depleted stem cell transplant. The receptors originated from a male patient between 2 and 9 years old who had a stem cell transplant for acute lymphoblastic leukemia, so the T cells may come from the graft donor.

V and J are TRBV20-1 and TRBJ2-7, with unresolved D. Germline V gene data show CDR1 as DFQATT and CDR2 as SNEGSKA (reference sequence). This CDR3 comprises 15 residues. V was trimmed by 3 bases and J by 3 bases, leaving 18 bases between them. CDR3 coding DNA: TGCAGTGCTAGGACCCGGACGTCAGCAATCTACGAGCAGTACTTC. Its translation is CSARTRTSAIYEQYF.

There are many counts of this clonotype. The chain couples TRBV7-9 to TRBJ2-7; the D gene is possibly TRBD2 (5 bases). Deletions cut 6 bases from V and 7 bases from J, with 13 bases between. The CDR3 has 12 amino acids. In germline, CDR1 is SEHNR, CDR2 FQNEAQ (reference sequence). CDR3 amino acids: CASSYGVGEQYF. As DNA, the CDR3 is TGTGCCAGCAGTTACGGGGTGGGGGAGCAGTACTTC.

This clonotype appeared many times. The rearrangement uses TRBV7-3 and TRBJ2-1; no clear D gene. CDR1 and CDR2 (germline): SGHTA, FQGTGA. The CDR3 covers 11 residues. V was cut by 0 bases and J by 9 bases, with 3 bases left in between. This CDR3 reads CASSLTGEQFF. For the CDR3, the DNA is TGTGCCAGCAGCTTAACTGGTGAGCAGTTCTTC.

This clonotype was seen many times. This chain links TRBV7-9 with TRBJ2-1; 7 bases map to TRBD1. The CDR3 contains 15 residues. The ends lost 6 bases at V and 6 bases at J; junction bases unmatched: 11. CDR1 and CDR2 (germline): SEHNR, FQNEAQ (reference sequence). CDR3: CASRPEQQGCNEQFF. CDR3 nucleotide sequence: TGTGCCAGCAGGCCAGAACAACAGGGGTGCAATGAGCAGTTCTTC.

The J gene is TRBJ2-7, the V gene TRBV4-3, with a weak D call TRBD1 (5 bases). V lost 4 bases, J lost 3 bases, and 13 bases lay in between. Germline CDR1 reads LGHNA; CDR2 reads YSLEER. The CDR3 has 14 amino acids. CDR3 region: CASSPRQTNYEQYF. CDR3 nucleotides: TGCGCCAGCAGCCCCCGACAGACCAACTACGAGCAGTACTTC.

Ten or more counts support this clonotype. This sequence joins TRBV27 and TRBJ2-1, with TRBD2 as a possible D gene (6 bases). This CDR3 is built from 14 residues. Trimming took off 0 bases at V and 9 bases at J, with 12 bases between the two ends. Germline lookup yields CDR1 MNHEY and CDR2 SMNVEV (reference sequence). The CDR3 region is CASSLSTGTVEQFF. CDR3 nucleotide sequence: TGTGCCAGCAGTTTATCGACGGGGACTGTTGAGCAGTTCTTC.